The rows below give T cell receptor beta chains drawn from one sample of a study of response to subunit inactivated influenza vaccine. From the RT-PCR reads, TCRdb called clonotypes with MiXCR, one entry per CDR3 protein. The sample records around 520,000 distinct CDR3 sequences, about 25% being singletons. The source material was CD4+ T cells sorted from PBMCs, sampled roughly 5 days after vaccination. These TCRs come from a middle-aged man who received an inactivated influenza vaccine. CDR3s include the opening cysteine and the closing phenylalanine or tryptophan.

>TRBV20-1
CSAREPQGAYEQYF
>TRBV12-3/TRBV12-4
CASRATVYEQYF
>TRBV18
CASSPRDRNTEAFF
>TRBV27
CASSLLVGAGYNEQFF
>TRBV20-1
CSAKGLVHEQFF
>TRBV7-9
CASSLNPLLDTQYF
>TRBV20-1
CSARLTGNNEKLFF
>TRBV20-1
CSASRVQGNEQFF
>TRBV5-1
CASSLDSSYNEQFF
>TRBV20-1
CSARSYPTHYEQYF
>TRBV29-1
CSGSGQPGGEQYF
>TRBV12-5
CASGQEETQYF
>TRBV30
CAWSVDSEGADTQYF
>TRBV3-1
CASSPRGRTAGTEAFF
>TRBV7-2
CASSYNLGSGNEQFF
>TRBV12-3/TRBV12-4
CASSSSTGTLEQFF
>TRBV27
CASRRGISDYEQYF
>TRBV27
CASSSPRDRGLDEQFF